This T cell receptor beta chain was identified in a study of blood T cell repertoires in COVID-19. The CDR3 spans 14 residues. V gave up 2 bases and J gave up 6 bases, with 15 bases separating them. Germline V lookup: CDR1 SGHRS, CDR2 YFSETQ. Clones were sequenced by immunoSEQ multiplex PCR, and TCRdb holds only the in-frame ones, with some missing. The sample carries under 65,000 clones, 75% to 90% recorded once. The source is a man aged 55 to 69 with acute or convalescent COVID-19. The rearrangement links TRBV5-1 to TRBJ2-7; D possibly corresponds to TRBD1 (5 bases). Material: peripheral blood. The CDR3, as DNA: TGCGCCAGCAGCTTTGACGACAGCGCAGGCGAGCAGTACTTC. It yields the protein CASSFDDSAGEQYF.